Following are 2 T cell receptor beta chains from one sample sequenced in a study of blood T cell repertoires in COVID-19. Measured with immunoSEQ multiplex PCR; TCRdb has only the in-frame clones, and not every one. This sample carries 200,000 or so clones, approximately 90% of them seen once, and the ten largest clones take 18%. The specimen sequenced was peripheral blood. These receptors were collected from a man in his fifties or sixties with COVID-19, enrolled during active disease.

V and J are TRBV18 and TRBJ2-3; a possible D gene is TRBD2 (5 bases). V shed 1 base and J shed 3 bases, with 8 bases lying between them. CDR1 KGHSH and CDR2 LQKENI come from the germline V gene. This CDR3 has 14 residues. CDR3 bases: TGTGCCAGCTCACCACGGACTCAGACAGATACGCAGTATTTT. It encodes CASSPRTQTDTQYF.

CDR3 DNA sequence: TGTGCCAGCAGCTTAGTGGAGGAGCGCAGCCTCTCCTACGAGCAGTACTTC. Translated, it gives CASSLVEERSLSYEQYF. V usage is TRBV11-2 and J usage is TRBJ2-7; tentative D call: TRBD2 (5 bases). Germline V gene data show CDR1 as SGHAT and CDR2 as FQNNGV. V lost 1 base, J lost 0 bases, and 16 bases lay in between. This CDR3 contains 17 residues.